The 4 T cell receptor beta chains below all came from one sample that was sequenced in a study of post-analysis software for immune sequencing data. Study results and caveats: Four to six TRBV segments, including TRBV5-6, TRBV5-1 and TRBV20-1, were more frequent in patients than controls.

No antigen has been identified for these receptors. Unique molecular identifiers were carried by the TCR beta cDNA libraries. TCRdb reprocessed the PCR reads via MiXCR and lists one record per CDR3 protein. The sample records hundreds of thousands of distinct CDR3 sequences, around 44% being singletons. Sequencing was carried out using blood. Receptors originate from a girl between 10 and 17 years old with multiple sclerosis.

This clonotype was detected only a few times. The genes are TRBV4-2 and TRBJ1-5, with D hard to call. Germline V gene data show CDR1 as LGHNA and CDR2 as YNFKEQ. CDR3 length: 15 amino acids. The ends were cut back, 0 bases at V and 6 bases at J, with 12 bases in the middle. The CDR3 DNA reads TGTGCCAGCAGCCAAGATCGAAGTCGCGGTCAGCCCCAGCATTTT. Translation gives CASSQDRSRGQPQHF.

This clonotype was picked up a small number of times. This sequence joins TRBV4-1 and TRBJ1-2; D is uncertain. This CDR3 comprises 17 residues. V gave up 1 base and J gave up 7 bases, with 22 bases separating them. Germline CDR1 MGHRA, CDR2 YSYEKL. In DNA form, the CDR3 reads TGCGCCAGCAGCCAAGCTCTATCGATCGGCCCATCGGGTGGCTACACCTTC. This sequence encodes CASSQALSIGPSGGYTF.

The chain carries TRBV29-1 and TRBJ2-7; D not resolved. V dropped 0 bases and J dropped 6 bases, with 9 bases sitting between them. Germline values: CDR1 SQVTM, CDR2 ANQGSEA. The CDR3 sequence is 12 residues long. The CDR3 loop is CSVEDRRGEQYF. DNA for the CDR3: TGCAGCGTTGAAGATAGACGTGGCGAGCAGTACTTC.

The V and J genes are TRBV15 and TRBJ2-1; D might be TRBD1 or TRBD2, each matching 5 bases. The CDR3 is 15 residues long. V lost 3 bases, J lost 3 bases, and 12 bases lay in between. CDR1 is LNHNV and CDR2 is YYDKDF in the germline V gene (reference sequence). CDR3 protein: CATSSRDGLYNEQFF. CDR3 bases: TGTGCCACCAGCAGTAGGGACGGCCTCTACAATGAGCAGTTCTTC.